This is a list of T cell receptor beta chains from one sample in a study of T cells in Graves' hyperthyroidism and ophthalmopathy. TCRdb re-analysed the multiplex PCR reads in MiXCR, keeping a single row per CDR3 protein. The sample shows 400,000 or so distinct CDR3 sequences, over 12% of them seen only once. Sequencing input: blood. Receptors were obtained from a man aged 50 to 60 with Graves' ophthalmopathy. The CDR3 runs from the conserved cysteine through the conserved F or W. Each record gives: J gene, V gene, clone size, D gene, CDR3 protein, CDR3 DNA. D genes are given only for firm matches. Clone size is given for some rows only: seen once, a few or many times, or a class if the clone is expanded.

J gene: TRBJ1-2; V gene: TRBV6-1; clone size: NA; D gene: NA; CDR3 protein: CASRETANYGYTF; CDR3 DNA: TGTGCCAGCAGGGAGACAGCCAACTATGGCTACACCTTC
J gene: TRBJ2-1; V gene: TRBV28; clone size: many; D gene: NA; CDR3 protein: CASTQSTVYNEQFF; CDR3 DNA: TGTGCCAGCACCCAATCGACAGTCTACAATGAGCAGTTCTTC
J gene: TRBJ1-2; V gene: TRBV30; clone size: many; D gene: NA; CDR3 protein: CAWSARTTYYGYTF; CDR3 DNA: TGTGCCTGGAGTGCAAGGACAACATACTATGGCTACACCTTC
J gene: TRBJ2-7; V gene: TRBV11-2; clone size: many; D gene: NA; CDR3 protein: CASNGGSSYEQYF; CDR3 DNA: TGTGCCAGCAATGGGGGGAGCTCCTACGAGCAGTACTTC
J gene: TRBJ1-5; V gene: TRBV28; clone size: many; D gene: NA; CDR3 protein: CASQNLKRGNQPQHF; CDR3 DNA: TGTGCCAGCCAGAATTTAAAACGGGGCAATCAGCCCCAGCATTTT
J gene: TRBJ1-2; V gene: TRBV29-1; clone size: many; D gene: NA; CDR3 protein: CSVVTGYGYTF; CDR3 DNA: TGCAGCGTTGTCACTGGGTATGGCTACACCTTC
J gene: TRBJ2-7; V gene: TRBV4-1; clone size: many; D gene: TRBD2; CDR3 protein: CASSQGRLAVNEQYF; CDR3 DNA: TGCGCCAGCAGCCAAGGACGGCTAGCGGTGAATGAGCAGTACTTC
J gene: TRBJ2-5; V gene: TRBV18; clone size: many; D gene: TRBD2; CDR3 protein: CASSPQSGRAGKTQYF; CDR3 DNA: TGTGCCAGCTCACCACAGAGCGGGAGGGCCGGGAAGACCCAGTACTTC
J gene: TRBJ2-7; V gene: TRBV20-1; clone size: many; D gene: NA; CDR3 protein: CSAPITTYEQYF; CDR3 DNA: TGCAGTGCCCCAATTACCACCTACGAGCAGTACTTC
J gene: TRBJ2-1; V gene: TRBV10-2; clone size: NA; D gene: NA; CDR3 protein: CASSEMDYYNEQLF; CDR3 DNA: TGCGCCAGCAGTGAGATGGACTACTACAATGAGCAGCTCTTC
J gene: TRBJ1-3; V gene: TRBV27; clone size: few; D gene: NA; CDR3 protein: CASSLSAGNRNTIYF; CDR3 DNA: TGTGCCAGCAGTTTATCGGCGGGGAACCGAAACACCATATATTTT
J gene: TRBJ2-1; V gene: TRBV11-1; clone size: many; D gene: TRBD1; CDR3 protein: CASSFHRQGTGQFF; CDR3 DNA: TGTGCCAGCAGCTTTCATCGACAGGGGACGGGGCAGTTCTTC
J gene: TRBJ1-2; V gene: TRBV5-5; clone size: once; D gene: TRBD1; CDR3 protein: CASTQDRGVYGYTF; CDR3 DNA: TGTGCCAGCACGCAGGACAGGGGAGTCTATGGCTACACCTTC
J gene: TRBJ1-4; V gene: TRBV19; clone size: NA; D gene: NA; CDR3 protein: CASSSRAGNEKLFF; CDR3 DNA: TGTGCCAGTAGTTCCCGGGCCGGTAATGAAAAACTGTTTTTT
J gene: TRBJ2-7; V gene: TRBV20-1; clone size: few; D gene: TRBD2; CDR3 protein: CSAPGLAGGDEQYF; CDR3 DNA: TGCAGTGCCCCAGGACTAGCGGGAGGAGACGAGCAGTACTTC
J gene: TRBJ1-1; V gene: TRBV2; clone size: many; D gene: NA; CDR3 protein: CASSASMNTEAFF; CDR3 DNA: TGTGCCAGCAGCGCTTCAATGAACACTGAAGCTTTCTTT
J gene: TRBJ2-2; V gene: TRBV19; clone size: NA; D gene: NA; CDR3 protein: CATKRREVTGELFF; CDR3 DNA: TGTGCCACTAAGAGGCGAGAAGTCACCGGGGAGCTGTTTTTT
J gene: TRBJ2-1; V gene: TRBV11-2; clone size: many; D gene: TRBD2; CDR3 protein: CASSLVRGLEQFF; CDR3 DNA: TGTGCCAGCAGCTTAGTGAGGGGACTAGAGCAGTTCTTC
J gene: TRBJ1-1; V gene: TRBV20-1; clone size: NA; D gene: NA; CDR3 protein: CSARDRRSLEAFF; CDR3 DNA: TGCAGTGCTAGAGATAGGCGGAGTCTTGAAGCTTTCTTT
J gene: TRBJ2-7; V gene: TRBV7-2; clone size: NA; D gene: NA; CDR3 protein: CASSLDSGGTPYEQYF; CDR3 DNA: TGTGCCAGCAGCTTAGATTCAGGCGGGACGCCCTACGAGCAGTACTTC
J gene: TRBJ1-1; V gene: TRBV11-2; clone size: many; D gene: TRBD1; CDR3 protein: CASSLSGRGNLNTEAFF; CDR3 DNA: TGTGCCAGCAGCTTAAGCGGCAGGGGGAACCTGAACACTGAAGCTTTCTTT
J gene: TRBJ1-5; V gene: TRBV20-1; clone size: many; D gene: TRBD1; CDR3 protein: CSARQQGAMGNQPQHF; CDR3 DNA: TGCAGTGCTAGACAACAGGGGGCGATGGGCAATCAGCCCCAGCATTTT
J gene: TRBJ2-7; V gene: TRBV13; clone size: many; D gene: NA; CDR3 protein: CASSADGSGAPYEQYF; CDR3 DNA: TGTGCCAGCAGCGCCGACGGATCTGGAGCCCCCTACGAGCAGTACTTC
J gene: TRBJ2-7; V gene: TRBV18; clone size: many; D gene: NA; CDR3 protein: CASSPLGDEQYF; CDR3 DNA: TGTGCCAGCTCACCACTTGGAGACGAGCAGTACTTC
J gene: TRBJ2-1; V gene: TRBV6-2/TRBV6-3; clone size: NA; D gene: NA; CDR3 protein: CASSSTGTTDEQFF; CDR3 DNA: TGTGCCAGCAGCTCTACCGGGACCACAGATGAGCAGTTCTTC
J gene: TRBJ2-3; V gene: TRBV5-8; clone size: many; D gene: NA; CDR3 protein: CASSSLRGGRFETDTQYF; CDR3 DNA: TGTGCCAGCAGCTCTCTTCGGGGCGGGCGATTTGAAACAGATACGCAGTATTTT
J gene: TRBJ2-7; V gene: TRBV3-1; clone size: many; D gene: NA; CDR3 protein: CASSQVEGVIEQYF; CDR3 DNA: TGTGCCAGCAGCCAAGTGGAGGGAGTCATCGAGCAGTACTTC
J gene: TRBJ2-7; V gene: TRBV20-1; clone size: many; D gene: NA; CDR3 protein: CSARFRGSSYEQYF; CDR3 DNA: TGCAGTGCTAGATTCCGGGGATCCTCCTACGAGCAGTACTTC
J gene: TRBJ2-4; V gene: TRBV15; clone size: NA; D gene: TRBD1; CDR3 protein: CATSREGAGGWNIQYF; CDR3 DNA: TGTGCCACCAGCAGAGAGGGGGCAGGGGGCTGGAACATTCAGTACTTC
J gene: TRBJ2-5; V gene: TRBV3-1; clone size: many; D gene: NA; CDR3 protein: CASSQDYTGRDQETQYF; CDR3 DNA: TGTGCCAGCAGCCAAGATTATACCGGGAGAGACCAAGAGACCCAGTACTTC